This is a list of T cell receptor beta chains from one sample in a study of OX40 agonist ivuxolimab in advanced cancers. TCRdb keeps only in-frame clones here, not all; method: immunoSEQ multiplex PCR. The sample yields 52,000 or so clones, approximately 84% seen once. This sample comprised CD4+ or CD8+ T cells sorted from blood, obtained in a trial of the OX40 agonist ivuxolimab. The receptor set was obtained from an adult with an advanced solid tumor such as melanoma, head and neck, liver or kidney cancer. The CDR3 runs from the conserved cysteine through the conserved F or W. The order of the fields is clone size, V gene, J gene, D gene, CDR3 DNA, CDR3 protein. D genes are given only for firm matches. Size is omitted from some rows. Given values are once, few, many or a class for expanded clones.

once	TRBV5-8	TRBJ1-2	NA	TGTGCCAGCAGCCTATACAGGGTTGGCTACACCTTC	CASSLYRVGYTF
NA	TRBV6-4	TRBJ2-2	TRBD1	TGTGCCAGCAGCCGGGACAGTTACACCGGGGAGCTGTTTTTT	CASSRDSYTGELFF
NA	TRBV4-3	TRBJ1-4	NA	TGCGCCAGCAGCCAAGATAACGGGGAAAAACTGTTTTTT	CASSQDNGEKLFF
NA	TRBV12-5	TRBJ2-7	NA	TGTGCTAGTGGTTTGGACAGGTTATACGAGCAGTACTTC	CASGLDRLYEQYF
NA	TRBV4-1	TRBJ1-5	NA	TGCGCCAGCAGCCAATATTCTCCCCAGCCCCAGCATTTT	CASSQYSPQPQHF
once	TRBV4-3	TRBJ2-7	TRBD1	TGCGCCAGCAGTCGGGACAGGAGGCGACTTAGCTCCTACGAGCAGTACTTC	CASSRDRRRLSSYEQYF
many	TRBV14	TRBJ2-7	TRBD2	TGTGCCAGCAGCCAGATCCTAACTAGCGGGGAAGCCTACGAGCAGTACTTC	CASSQILTSGEAYEQYF
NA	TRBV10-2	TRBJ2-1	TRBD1	TGCGCCAGCAGTGATCAGGGGGACAGCGATGAGCAGTTCTTC	CASSDQGDSDEQFF
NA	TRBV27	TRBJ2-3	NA	TGTGCCAGCAGTCCATGGGGACTTACCACAGATACGCAGTATTTT	CASSPWGLTTDTQYF
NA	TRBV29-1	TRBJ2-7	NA	TGCAGCCTCCCCCCGGGGGCGGGAGAAGCCCACGAGCAGTACTTC	CSLPPGAGEAHEQYF